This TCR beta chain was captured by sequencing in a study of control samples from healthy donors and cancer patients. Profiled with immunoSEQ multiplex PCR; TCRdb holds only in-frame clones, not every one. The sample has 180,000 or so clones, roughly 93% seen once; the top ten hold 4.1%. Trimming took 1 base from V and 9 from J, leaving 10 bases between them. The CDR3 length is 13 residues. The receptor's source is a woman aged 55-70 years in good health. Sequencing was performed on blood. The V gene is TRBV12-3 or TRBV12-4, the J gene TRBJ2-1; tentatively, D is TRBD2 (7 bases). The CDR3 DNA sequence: TGTGCCAGCAGTTTAGAGGGGGGGACTGAGCAGTTCTTC. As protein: CASSLEGGTEQFF.